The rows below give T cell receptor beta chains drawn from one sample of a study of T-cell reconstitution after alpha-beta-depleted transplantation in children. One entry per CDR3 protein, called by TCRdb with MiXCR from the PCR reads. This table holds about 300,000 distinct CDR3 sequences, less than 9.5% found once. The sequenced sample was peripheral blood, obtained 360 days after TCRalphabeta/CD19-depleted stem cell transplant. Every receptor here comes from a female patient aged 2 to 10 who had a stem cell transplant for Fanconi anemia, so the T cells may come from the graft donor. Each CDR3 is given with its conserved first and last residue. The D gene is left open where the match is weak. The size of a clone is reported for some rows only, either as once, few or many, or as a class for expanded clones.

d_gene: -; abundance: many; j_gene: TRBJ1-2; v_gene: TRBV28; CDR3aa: CASSLTSYGYTF; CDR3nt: TGTGCCAGCAGTCTTACCTCCTATGGCTACACCTTC
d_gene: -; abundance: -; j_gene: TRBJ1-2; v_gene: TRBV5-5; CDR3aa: CASSLEGKGYTF; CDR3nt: TGTGCCAGCAGCTTGGAAGGGAAGGGCTACACCTTC
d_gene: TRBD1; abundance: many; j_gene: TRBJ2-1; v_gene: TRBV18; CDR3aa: CASSPVQGANEQFF; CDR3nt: TGTGCCAGCTCACCTGTTCAGGGGGCGAATGAGCAGTTCTTC
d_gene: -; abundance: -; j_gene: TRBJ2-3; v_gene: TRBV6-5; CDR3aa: CASSLLASRTDTQYF; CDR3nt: TGTGCCAGCAGTTTACTAGCAAGCCGAACAGATACGCAGTATTTT
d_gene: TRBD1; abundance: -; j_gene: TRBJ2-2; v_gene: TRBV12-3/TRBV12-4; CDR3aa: CASRLYQSSDRGQHGELFF; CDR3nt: TGTGCCAGCAGACTATACCAATCCTCGGACAGGGGGCAGCACGGGGAGCTGTTTTTT
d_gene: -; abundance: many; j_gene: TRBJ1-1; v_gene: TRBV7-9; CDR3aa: CASSLRQENTEAFF; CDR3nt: TGTGCCAGCAGCCTTCGACAGGAGAACACTGAAGCTTTCTTT
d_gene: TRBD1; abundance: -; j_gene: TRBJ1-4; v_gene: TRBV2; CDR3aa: CASRVTGGLEKLFF; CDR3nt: TGTGCCAGCAGAGTGACAGGGGGCCTTGAAAAACTGTTTTTT
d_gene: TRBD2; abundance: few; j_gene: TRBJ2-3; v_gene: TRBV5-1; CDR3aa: CASSRGTSESTDTQYF; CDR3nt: TGCGCCAGCAGCCGGGGGACTAGCGAAAGCACAGATACGCAGTATTTT
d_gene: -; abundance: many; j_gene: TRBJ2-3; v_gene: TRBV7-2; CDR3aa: CASSLGGAFTDTQYF; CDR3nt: TGTGCCAGCAGCTTAGGGGGGGCCTTCACAGATACGCAGTATTTT
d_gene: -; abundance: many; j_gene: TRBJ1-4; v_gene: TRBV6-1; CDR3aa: CASSRNRREKLFF; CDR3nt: TGTGCCAGCAGTCGAAACAGACGTGAAAAACTGTTTTTT
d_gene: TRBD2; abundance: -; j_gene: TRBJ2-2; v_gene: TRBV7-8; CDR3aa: CASSLGGLAGGHNTGELFF; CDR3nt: TGTGCCAGCAGCTTAGGTGGGCTAGCGGGGGGCCATAACACCGGGGAGCTGTTTTTT
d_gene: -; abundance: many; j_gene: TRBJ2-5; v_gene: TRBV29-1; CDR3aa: CSAQLSQETQYF; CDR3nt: TGCAGCGCCCAACTCAGTCAAGAGACCCAGTACTTC
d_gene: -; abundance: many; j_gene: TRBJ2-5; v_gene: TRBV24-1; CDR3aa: CATSAVTPQETQYF; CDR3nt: TGTGCCACCAGTGCGGTAACACCCCAAGAGACCCAGTACTTC
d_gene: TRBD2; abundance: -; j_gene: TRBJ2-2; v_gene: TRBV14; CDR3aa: CASSQDTSGGLTGELFF; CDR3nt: TGTGCCAGCAGCCAAGACACTAGCGGGGGGCTGACCGGGGAGCTGTTTTTT
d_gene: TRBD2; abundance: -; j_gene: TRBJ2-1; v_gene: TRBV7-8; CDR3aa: CASSLNSGGLSYNEQFF; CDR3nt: TGTGCCAGCAGCTTAAATAGCGGGGGCCTCTCCTACAATGAGCAGTTCTTC
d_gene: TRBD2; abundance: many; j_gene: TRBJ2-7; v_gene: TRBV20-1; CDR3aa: CSASAGGSYEQYF; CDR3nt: TGCAGTGCTAGCGCGGGGGGCTCCTACGAGCAGTACTTC
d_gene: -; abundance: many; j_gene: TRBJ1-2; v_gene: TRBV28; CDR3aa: CASSFPGGLSYGYTF; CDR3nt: TGTGCCAGCAGTTTCCCGGGGGGGCTGAGCTATGGCTACACCTTC
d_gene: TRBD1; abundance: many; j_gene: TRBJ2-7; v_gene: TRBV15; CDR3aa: CATSRDLQGAYEQYF; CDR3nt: TGTGCCACCAGCAGAGATTTGCAGGGGGCTTACGAGCAGTACTTC
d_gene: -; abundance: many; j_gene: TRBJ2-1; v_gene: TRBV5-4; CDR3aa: CASSPDSSYNEQFF; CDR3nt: TGTGCCAGCAGCCCGGACAGCTCCTACAATGAGCAGTTCTTC
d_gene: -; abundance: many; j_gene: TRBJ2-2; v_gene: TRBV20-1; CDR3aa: CSARDQRNTGELFF; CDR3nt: TGCAGTGCTAGAGATCAGCGGAACACCGGGGAGCTGTTTTTT
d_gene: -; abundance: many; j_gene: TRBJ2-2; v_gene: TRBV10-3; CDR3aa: CATNTGTNTGELFF; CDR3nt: TGTGCCACAAACACAGGGACGAACACCGGGGAGCTGTTTTTT
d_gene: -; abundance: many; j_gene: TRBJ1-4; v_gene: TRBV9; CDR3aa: CASSPGPLNEKLFF; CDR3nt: TGTGCCAGCAGCCCGGGACCACTTAATGAAAAACTGTTTTTT
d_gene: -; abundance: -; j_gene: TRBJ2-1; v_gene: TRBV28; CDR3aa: CASNPGKGYYNEQFF; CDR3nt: TGTGCCAGCAACCCCGGGAAGGGTTACTACAATGAGCAGTTCTTC
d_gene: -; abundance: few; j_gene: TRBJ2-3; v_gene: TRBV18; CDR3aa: CASSRAGGSTDTQYF; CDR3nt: TGTGCCAGCTCACGCGCAGGGGGGAGCACAGATACGCAGTATTTT
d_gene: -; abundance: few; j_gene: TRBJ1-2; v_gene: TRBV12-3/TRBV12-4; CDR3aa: CASRETGFYGYTF; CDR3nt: TGTGCCAGCAGAGAGACAGGATTCTATGGCTACACCTTC
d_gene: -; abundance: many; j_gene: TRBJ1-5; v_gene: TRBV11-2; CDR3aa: CASSIIPIGGFDNQPQHF; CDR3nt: TGTGCCAGCAGCATCATCCCTATTGGGGGGTTTGACAATCAGCCCCAGCATTTT
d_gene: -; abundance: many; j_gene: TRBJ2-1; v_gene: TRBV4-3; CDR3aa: CASSQDRPGHEQFF; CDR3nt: TGCGCCAGCAGCCAAGATCGCCCGGGCCATGAGCAGTTCTTC
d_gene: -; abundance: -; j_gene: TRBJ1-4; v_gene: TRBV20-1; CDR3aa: CSAIGSRGDDNEKLFF; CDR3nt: TGCAGTGCTATTGGGTCAAGGGGAGATGACAATGAAAAACTGTTTTTT
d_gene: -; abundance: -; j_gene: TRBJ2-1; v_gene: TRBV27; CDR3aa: CASSLAGQYSYNEQFF; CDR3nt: TGTGCCAGCAGTTTAGCGGGACAATACTCCTACAATGAGCAGTTCTTC
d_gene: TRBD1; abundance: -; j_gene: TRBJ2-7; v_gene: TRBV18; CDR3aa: CASSPQGADWTYEQYF; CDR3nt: TGTGCCAGCTCACCACAGGGGGCGGATTGGACCTACGAGCAGTACTTC